The TCR beta chain described here comes from a study of cytomegalovirus exposure and HLA in healthy donors. Whole-study findings and limits: In a later analysis, donors in an Asian-associated ancestry cluster reportedly had fewer N-insertions in productive TCRs than the cohort mean.

Vbeta (60) and Jbeta (13) primers were used in the PCR. In the original workflow: Some 80 million unique TCR beta chains, 9 million to 12 million shared, were counted in a later analysis. Profiled with immunoSEQ multiplex PCR; TCRdb holds only in-frame clones, not every one. The V and J calls and clone size are taken from that table; D and trimming were inferred from the DNA. In the table there are about 150,000 clones, roughly 77% of which are singletons. Germline CDR1 and CDR2: KGHSH and LQKENI. V lost 5 bases to trimming and J lost 7 bases; unmatched junction nucleotides: 4. This CDR3 is 13 amino acids long. With respect to this clone: Its matching antigen is unknown.

The clonotype originates from a man aged 25-45 years in good health and CMV-seropositive. The sample comprised PBMCs. The V gene is TRBV18, the J gene TRBJ2-2, with 7 bases that match TRBD1. CDR3 sequence (DNA): TGTGCCAGCTCAAAGGGGGCCGGCGGGGAGCTGTTTTTT. Protein product: CASSKGAGGELFF.